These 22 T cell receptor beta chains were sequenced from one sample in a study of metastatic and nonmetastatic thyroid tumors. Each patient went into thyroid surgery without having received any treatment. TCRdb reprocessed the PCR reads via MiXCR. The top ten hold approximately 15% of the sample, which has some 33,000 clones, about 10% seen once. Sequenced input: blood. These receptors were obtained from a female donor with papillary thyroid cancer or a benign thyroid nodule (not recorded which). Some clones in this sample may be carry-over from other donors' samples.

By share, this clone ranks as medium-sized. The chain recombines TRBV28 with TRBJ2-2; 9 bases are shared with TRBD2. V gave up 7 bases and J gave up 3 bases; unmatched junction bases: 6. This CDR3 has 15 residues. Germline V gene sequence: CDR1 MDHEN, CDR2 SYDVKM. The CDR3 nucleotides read TGTGCCAGCACCATTGGCGGGAGGGACACCGGGGAGCTGTTTTTT. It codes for CASTIGGRDTGELFF.

This chain's CDR3 is CASRLSNTGELFF. The CDR3 nucleotides are TGTGCCAGCAGACTTTCGAACACCGGGGAGCTGTTTTTT. The chain carries TRBV6-1 and TRBJ2-2; the D is unclear. Per germline, CDR1 MNHNS and CDR2 SASEGT. The ends were cut back, 6 bases at V and 0 bases at J, with 5 bases in the middle. The CDR3 is 13 residues long.

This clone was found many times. The CDR3 region has the DNA TGTGCCAGCTCCCGTACTAGCGGGAATTCCTACAATGAGCAGTTCTTC. It yields the protein CASSRTSGNSYNEQFF. V is TRBV18 and J is TRBJ2-1, with 10 bases aligning to TRBD2. The J segment lost 1 base and the V segment lost 6 bases, leaving 6 bases of the junction unmatched. The CDR3 is 16 residues long. CDR1 and CDR2 (germline): KGHSH, LQKENI.

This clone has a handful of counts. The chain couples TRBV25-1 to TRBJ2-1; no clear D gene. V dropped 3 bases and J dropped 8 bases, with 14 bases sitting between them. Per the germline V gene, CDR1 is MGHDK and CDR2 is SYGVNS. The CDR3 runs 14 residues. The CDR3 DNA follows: TGTGCCAGCAGTGAGTCATCTGGGGTGCATGAGCAGTTCTTC. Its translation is CASSESSGVHEQFF.

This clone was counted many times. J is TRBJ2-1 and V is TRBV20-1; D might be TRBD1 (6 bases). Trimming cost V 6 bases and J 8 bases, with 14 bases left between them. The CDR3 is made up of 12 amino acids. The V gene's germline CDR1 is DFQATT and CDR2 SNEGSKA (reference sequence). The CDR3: CSAPDRIHEQFF. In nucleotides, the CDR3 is TGCAGTGCCCCCGACAGGATCCATGAGCAGTTCTTC.

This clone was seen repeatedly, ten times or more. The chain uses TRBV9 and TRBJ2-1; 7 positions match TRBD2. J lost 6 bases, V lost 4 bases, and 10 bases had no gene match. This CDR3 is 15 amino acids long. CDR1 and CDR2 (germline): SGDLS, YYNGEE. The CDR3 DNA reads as TGTGCCAGCAGCCCTCACCGGGACTATCTCAATGAGCAGTTCTTC. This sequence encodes CASSPHRDYLNEQFF.

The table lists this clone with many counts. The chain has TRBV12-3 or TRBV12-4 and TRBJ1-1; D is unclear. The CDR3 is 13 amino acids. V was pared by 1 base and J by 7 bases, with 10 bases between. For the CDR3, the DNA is TGTGCCAGCAGTTTAGTACAGCAAAGTGAAGCTTTCTTT. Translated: CASSLVQQSEAFF.

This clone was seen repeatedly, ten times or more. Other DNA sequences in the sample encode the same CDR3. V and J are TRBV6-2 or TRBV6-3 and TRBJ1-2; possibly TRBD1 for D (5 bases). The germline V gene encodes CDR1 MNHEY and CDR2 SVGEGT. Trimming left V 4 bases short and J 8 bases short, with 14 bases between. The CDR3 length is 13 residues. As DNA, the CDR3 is TGTGCCAGCAGTTCAAGCAGGGTTGGCGGCTACACCTTC. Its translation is CASSSSRVGGYTF.

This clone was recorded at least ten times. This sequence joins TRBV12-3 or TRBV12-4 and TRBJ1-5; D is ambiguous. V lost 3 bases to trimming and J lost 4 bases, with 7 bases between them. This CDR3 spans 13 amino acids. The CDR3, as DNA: TGTGCCAGCAGTTTGGGCAAAAATCAGCCCCAGCATTTT. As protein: CASSLGKNQPQHF.

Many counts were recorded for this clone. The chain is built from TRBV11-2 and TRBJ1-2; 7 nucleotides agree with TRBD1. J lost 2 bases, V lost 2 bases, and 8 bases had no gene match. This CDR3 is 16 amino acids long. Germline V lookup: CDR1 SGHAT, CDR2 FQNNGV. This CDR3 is CASSLLVGQANYGYTF. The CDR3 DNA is TGTGCCAGCAGCTTACTAGTCGGACAGGCGAACTATGGCTACACCTTC.

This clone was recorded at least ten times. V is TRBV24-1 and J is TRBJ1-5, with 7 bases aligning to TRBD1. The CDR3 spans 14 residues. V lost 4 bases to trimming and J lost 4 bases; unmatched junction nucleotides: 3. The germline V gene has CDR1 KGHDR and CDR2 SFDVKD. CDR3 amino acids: CATSDRGANQPQHF. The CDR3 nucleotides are TGTGCCACCAGTGACAGGGGGGCTAATCAGCCCCAGCATTTT.

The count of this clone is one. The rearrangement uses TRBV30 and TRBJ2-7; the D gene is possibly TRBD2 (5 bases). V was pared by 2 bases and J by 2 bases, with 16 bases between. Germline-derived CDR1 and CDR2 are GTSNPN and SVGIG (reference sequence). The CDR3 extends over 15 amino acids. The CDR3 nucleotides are TGTGCCTGGAGTACCGGGGAACATGATGCCTACGAGCAGTACTTC. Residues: CAWSTGEHDAYEQYF.

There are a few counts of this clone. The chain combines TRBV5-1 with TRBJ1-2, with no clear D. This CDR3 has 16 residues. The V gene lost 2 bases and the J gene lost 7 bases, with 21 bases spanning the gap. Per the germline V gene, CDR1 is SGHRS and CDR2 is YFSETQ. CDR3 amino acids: CASSLYRVPLGVGYTF. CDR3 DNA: TGCGCCAGCAGCTTATACCGGGTTCCACTCGGAGTTGGCTACACCTTC.

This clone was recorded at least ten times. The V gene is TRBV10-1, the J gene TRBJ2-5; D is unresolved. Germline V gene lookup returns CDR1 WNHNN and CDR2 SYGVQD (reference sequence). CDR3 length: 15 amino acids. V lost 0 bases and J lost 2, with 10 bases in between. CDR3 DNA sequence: TGCGCCAGCAGTGAGTCCGACTCCCAACAAGAGACCCAGTACTTC. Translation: CASSESDSQQETQYF.

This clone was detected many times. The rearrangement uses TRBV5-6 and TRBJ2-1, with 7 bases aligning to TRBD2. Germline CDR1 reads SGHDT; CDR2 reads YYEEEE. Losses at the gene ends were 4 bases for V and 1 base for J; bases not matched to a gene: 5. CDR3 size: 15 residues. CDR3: CASSKTSSSYNEQFF. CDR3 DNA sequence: TGTGCCAGCAGCAAGACTAGCAGTTCCTACAATGAGCAGTTCTTC.

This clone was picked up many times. CDR3 in amino acids: CASSSTGARYGYTF. Here the CDR3 DNA reads TGTGCCAGCAGCTCGACAGGGGCGCGGTATGGCTACACCTTC. The V call is TRBV13, the J call TRBJ1-2, with 8 bases identical to TRBD1. CDR1 and CDR2 from the germline V gene are PRHDT and FYEKMQ (reference sequence). The CDR3 consists of 14 residues. V was pared by 4 bases and J by 5 bases, with 6 bases of the junction left unmatched.

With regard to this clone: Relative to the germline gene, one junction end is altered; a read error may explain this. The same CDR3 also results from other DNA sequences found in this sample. The chain's CDR3 is CASSVRDSYGYTF. The DNA of the CDR3 is TGTGCCAGCAGCGTCCGGGACAGCTATGGTTACACCTTC. The chain employs TRBV5-1 and TRBJ1-2; 7 bases align to TRBD1. This CDR3 is built from 13 residues. CDR1 is SGHRS, CDR2 YFSETQ, per germline.

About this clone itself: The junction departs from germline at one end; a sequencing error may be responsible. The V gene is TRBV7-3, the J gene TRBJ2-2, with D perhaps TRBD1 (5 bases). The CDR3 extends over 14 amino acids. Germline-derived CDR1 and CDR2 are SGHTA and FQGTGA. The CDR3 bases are TGTGCCAGCAGCCTAACAACAGGAACCGGGGAGCTGTTTTTT. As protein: CASSLTTGTGELFF.

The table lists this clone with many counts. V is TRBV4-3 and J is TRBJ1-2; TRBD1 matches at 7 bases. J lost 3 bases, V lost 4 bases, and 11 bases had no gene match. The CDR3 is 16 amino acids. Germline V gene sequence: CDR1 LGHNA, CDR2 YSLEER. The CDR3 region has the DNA TGCGCCAGCAGCCCCTTACAGGGGACAACTTACTATGGCTACACCTTC. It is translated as CASSPLQGTTYYGYTF.

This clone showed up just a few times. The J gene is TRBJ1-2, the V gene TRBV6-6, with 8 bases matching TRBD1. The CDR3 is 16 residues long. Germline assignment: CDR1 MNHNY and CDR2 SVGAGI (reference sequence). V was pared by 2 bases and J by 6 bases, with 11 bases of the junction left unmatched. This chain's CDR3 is CASSYEQGVSGDGYTF. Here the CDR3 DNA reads TGTGCCAGCAGTTACGAACAGGGGGTGAGCGGAGATGGCTACACCTTC.

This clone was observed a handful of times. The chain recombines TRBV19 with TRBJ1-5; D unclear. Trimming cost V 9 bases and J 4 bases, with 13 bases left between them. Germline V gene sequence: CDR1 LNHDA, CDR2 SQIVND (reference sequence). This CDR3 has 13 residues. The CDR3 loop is CARRKGGNQPQHF. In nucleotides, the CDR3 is TGTGCCAGGCGGAAGGGTGGAAATCAGCCCCAGCATTTT.

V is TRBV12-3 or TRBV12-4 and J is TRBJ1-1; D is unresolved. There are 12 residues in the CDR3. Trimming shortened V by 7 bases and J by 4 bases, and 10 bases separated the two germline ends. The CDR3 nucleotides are TGTGCCAGCACCTTCCGGACCACTGAAGCTTTCTTT. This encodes CASTFRTTEAFF.